One and the same sample provided the 19 T cell receptor beta chains below, sequenced in a study of Ad26.COV2.S vaccination and SARS-CoV-2 variants. Measured with immunoSEQ multiplex PCR; TCRdb has only the in-frame clones, and not every one. In the table there are 430,000 or so clones, roughly 89% of which are singletons. The sample's treatment: 15 to 20 received Ad26.COV2.S at low or high dose, single or two shots; roughly five received placebo; per-sample allocation not given. Material that was analyzed had been drawn on day 63 after the first vaccine or placebo injection. The input for sequencing was peripheral blood, taken in a trial of Ad26.COV2.S vaccine versus placebo. Receptors originate from a person aged 18-60 years who received the Ad26.COV2.S COVID-19 vaccine or a placebo.

The chain recombines TRBV2 with TRBJ1-6; TRBD1 agrees at 8 bases. Germline lookup yields CDR1 SNHLY and CDR2 FYNNEI. The CDR3 spans 14 residues. Germline trimming cut 2 bases from V and 8 bases from J; bases unmatched to any gene: 2. The CDR3 DNA reads TGTGCCAGCAGTGAACGGACAGGGCATTCACCCCTCCACTTT. This gives the protein CASSERTGHSPLHF.

This rearrangement joins TRBV5-1 to TRBJ1-5, with 9 bases matching TRBD1. The germline CDR1 and CDR2 sequences are SGHRS and YFSETQ. Germline trimming cut 3 bases from V and 6 bases from J; bases unmatched to any gene: 10. CDR3 length: 16 residues. CDR3 nucleotide sequence: TGCGCCAGCAGCTACTCCGGGACAGGGTTAGGTCAGCCCCAGCATTTT. Amino acid sequence: CASSYSGTGLGQPQHF. Variable domain in full (rest from reference TRBV5-1 and TRBJ1-5): KAGVTQTPRYLIKTRGQQVTLSCSPISGHRSVSWYQQTPGQGLQFLFEYFSETQRNKGNFPGRFSGRQFSNSRSEMNVSTLELGDSALYLCASSYSGTGLGQPQHFGDGTRLSIL.

The CDR3 region has the DNA TGTGCCAGCAGTTTAATCCCCCCAGGGGACGCCTACGAGCAGTACTTC. Amino acid sequence: CASSLIPPGDAYEQYF. The rearrangement joins TRBV28 to TRBJ2-7, with D perhaps TRBD1 (6 bases). Germline-derived CDR1 and CDR2 are MDHEN and SYDVKM. The CDR3 consists of 16 residues. Trimming removed 2 bases at V and 2 bases at J, with 16 bases between.

This clone was found many times. The chain has TRBV5-4 and TRBJ2-6, with D uncertain. V lost 4 bases and J 0 bases, leaving 11 bases between the germline ends. Germline loops: CDR1 SGHNT, CDR2 YYREEE (reference sequence). This CDR3 has 16 amino acids. Here the CDR3 reads CASSPTTDSGANVLTF. The CDR3 bases are TGTGCCAGCAGCCCGACGACCGACTCTGGGGCCAACGTCCTGACTTTC.

The chain joins TRBV5-1 to TRBJ1-3; weak D call: TRBD1 (5 bases). V was trimmed by 0 bases and J by 2 bases, leaving 12 bases between them. CDR1 SGHRS and CDR2 YFSETQ come from the germline V gene. The CDR3 spans 16 residues. In nucleotides, the CDR3 is TGCGCCAGCAGCTTGGAAGGCAGGGCCACTGGAAACACCATATATTTT. It is translated as CASSLEGRATGNTIYF.

The gene calls are TRBV19 and TRBJ2-1; D is undetermined. CDR3 length: 13 amino acids. The germline CDR1 and CDR2 sequences are LNHDA and SQIVND (reference sequence). The V end was cut by 3 bases, the J end by 5 bases, with 8 bases between. CDR3 region: CASSINTNNEQFF. The DNA for the CDR3 is TGTGCCAGTAGTATTAACACAAACAATGAGCAGTTCTTC.

The chain employs TRBV6-5 and TRBJ1-5; possible D gene TRBD1, 6 bases. Germline V CDR1 and CDR2: MNHEY, SVGAGI. V was trimmed by 2 bases and J by 2 bases, leaving 10 bases between them. The CDR3 covers 15 residues. For the CDR3, the DNA is TGTGCCAGCAGTTACCAACAGGGAGGCAATCAGCCCCAGCATTTT. Protein product: CASSYQQGGNQPQHF.

The chain has TRBV2 and TRBJ2-2; D is possibly TRBD1 (5 bases). The CDR3 spans 12 residues. Germline V gene sequence: CDR1 SNHLY, CDR2 FYNNEI. The V and J ends lost 7 bases and 3 bases respectively, with 6 bases between them. CDR3 loop: CASKGYTGELFF. CDR3 coding DNA: TGTGCCAGCAAGGGGTACACCGGGGAGCTGTTTTTT.

The J gene is TRBJ2-2, the V gene TRBV11-1; D ambiguous. This CDR3 spans 12 amino acids. The V gene lost 2 bases and the J gene lost 8 bases, with 6 bases spanning the gap. CDR1 and CDR2 (germline): SGHAT, FQDESV (reference sequence). DNA for the CDR3: TGTGCCAGCAGCTTAATGGGGGGGGAGCTGTTTTTT. As protein: CASSLMGGELFF.

The genes are TRBV7-6 and TRBJ2-1; TRBD2 aligns across 7 bases. Per the germline V gene, CDR1 is SGHVS and CDR2 is FNYEAQ. J was trimmed by 0 bases and V by 8 bases; bases with no gene match: 7. The CDR3 totals 15 residues. CDR3 DNA sequence: TGTGCCAGCGGGGGACCGGGAGGCTCCTACAATGAGCAGTTCTTC. Protein: CASGGPGGSYNEQFF.

The chain links TRBV7-2 to TRBJ1-2, with 12 bases fitting TRBD1. The CDR3 contains 14 residues. CDR1 and CDR2 (germline): SGHTA, FQGNSA. Unmatched junction bases numbered 5, after V lost 4 bases and J lost 8 bases. The CDR3 DNA reads as TGTGCCAGCAGCTCAGGGACAGGGGGCAGGGGCTACACCTTC. As protein: CASSSGTGGRGYTF.

J is TRBJ2-6 and V is TRBV6-5; no definite D call. This CDR3 is 14 amino acids long. CDR1 and CDR2 (germline): MNHEY, SVGAGI. Deletions cut 10 bases from V and 0 bases from J, with 10 bases between. As DNA, the CDR3 is TGTGCCAACGAGTGGCTCTCTGGGGCCAACGTCCTGACTTTC. Its protein product is CANEWLSGANVLTF.

The rearrangement joins TRBV20-1 to TRBJ1-1; D may be TRBD1 (6 bases). V lost 4 bases and J lost 10, with 13 bases in between. This CDR3 spans 11 amino acids. Germline V lookup: CDR1 DFQATT, CDR2 SNEGSKA (reference sequence). The DNA for the CDR3 is TGCAGTGCTAACAGGGCGGCAGGAGCTTTCTTT. This gives the protein CSANRAAGAFF.

V and J are TRBV28 and TRBJ1-6; tentative D call: TRBD1 (6 bases). This CDR3 has 18 amino acids. Trimming cost V 5 bases and J 0 bases, with 17 bases left between them. The V gene's germline CDR1 is MDHEN and CDR2 SYDVKM. The CDR3 loop is CASSTPSRTASYNSPLHF. The CDR3 DNA sequence: TGTGCCAGCAGTACCCCCTCCCGGACAGCCTCCTATAATTCACCCCTCCACTTT.

The chain combines TRBV30 with TRBJ2-7; D ambiguous. This CDR3 spans 13 amino acids. Trimming stripped 3 bases from V and 1 base from J, with 10 bases between. In germline, CDR1 is GTSNPN, CDR2 SVGIG (reference sequence). The CDR3 region is CAWSGYGSYEQYF. The CDR3 DNA follows: TGTGCCTGGAGCGGGTACGGTTCCTACGAGCAGTACTTC. The variable domain in full, with the rest retrieved from reference TRBV30 and TRBJ2-7, is SQTIHQWPATLVQPVGSPLSLECTVEGTSNPNLYWYRQAAGRGLQLLFYSVGIGQISSEVPQNLSASRPQDRQFILSSKKLLLSDSGFYLCAWSGYGSYEQYFGPGTRLTVT.

V is TRBV3-1 (or the pseudogene TRBV3-2) and J is TRBJ2-5, with a possible D match to TRBD1 (6 bases). CDR1 is LGHDT, CDR2 YNNKEL, per germline (reference sequence). This CDR3 comprises 14 residues. Between the trimmed V and J ends, which lost 2 bases and 3 bases, there was a span of 10 bases. In DNA form, the CDR3 reads TGTGCCAGCAGCCAATCGGACAGAGAAGAGACCCAGTACTTC. As protein: CASSQSDREETQYF.

V is TRBV19 and J is TRBJ2-3; D call uncertain. The CDR3 contains 15 residues. Germline V gene sequence: CDR1 LNHDA, CDR2 SQIVND (reference sequence). V was pared by 2 bases and J by 0 bases, with 9 bases between. The CDR3: CASSIMVTSTDTQYF. CDR3 DNA: TGTGCCAGTAGTATAATGGTCACTAGCACAGATACGCAGTATTTT.

The chain combines TRBV20-1 with TRBJ2-1; the D call may be TRBD1 or TRBD2 (7 bases each). The V and J ends lost 3 bases and 15 bases respectively, with 18 bases between them. The CDR3 extends over 12 amino acids. Germline CDR1 reads DFQATT; CDR2 reads SNEGSKA (reference sequence). The DNA of the CDR3 is TGCAGTGCTAGTGCCAGGGGGGAGGGGCCGTTCTTC. This sequence encodes CSASARGEGPFF.

The V gene is TRBV9, the J gene TRBJ1-1; 8 bases line up with TRBD1. After removal of 3 bases from V and 3 bases from J, the junction contained 19 bases not matched to a gene. The CDR3 runs 19 residues. Germline-derived CDR1 and CDR2 are SGDLS and YYNGEE. CDR3 coding DNA: TGTGCCAGCAGCGCCTGGGCCTCAGGGGGCGCGTGGGAGGACACTGAAGCTTTCTTT. Translated, it gives CASSAWASGGAWEDTEAFF.